A selection of T cell receptor beta chains follows, all from one sample in a study of blood T cell repertoires in COVID-19. Using immunoSEQ multiplex PCR, the repertoire was profiled, and TCRdb retains in-frame clones only, with some absent. The sample contains a few hundred thousand clones, about 91% of which appear only once. What was sequenced was peripheral blood. These receptors all come from a woman aged 25 to 45 with COVID-19, enrolled during active disease. Each CDR3 is given with its conserved first and last residue. A D gene is named only where the DNA matches it firmly. Clone size is not always given. Where it is, it says once, few, many or a class for expanded clones.

clone size: .
D gene: TRBD2
V gene: TRBV19
J gene: TRBJ2-2
CDR3 protein: CASIRLGGSGELFF
CDR3 DNA: TGTGCCAGCATACGCTTGGGAGGGTCCGGGGAGCTGTTTTTT

clone size: .
D gene: TRBD2
V gene: TRBV2
J gene: TRBJ2-1
CDR3 protein: CASSEARGLAGGGEQFF
CDR3 DNA: TGTGCCAGCAGTGAAGCGCGAGGCCTAGCGGGAGGCGGTGAGCAGTTCTTC

clone size: .
D gene: TRBD1
V gene: TRBV19
J gene: TRBJ1-1
CDR3 protein: CASSADREEAEAFF
CDR3 DNA: TGTGCCAGTAGTGCGGACAGGGAAGAGGCTGAAGCTTTCTTT

clone size: once
D gene: TRBD1
V gene: TRBV5-1
J gene: TRBJ1-1
CDR3 protein: CASSSNVPGQGWNTEAFF
CDR3 DNA: TGCGCCAGCAGCTCCAACGTCCCGGGACAGGGGTGGAACACTGAAGCTTTCTTT

clone size: .
D gene: TRBD2
V gene: TRBV6-2/TRBV6-3
J gene: TRBJ2-2
CDR3 protein: CASSYAGVNTGELFF
CDR3 DNA: TGTGCCAGCAGTTACGCGGGAGTAAACACCGGGGAGCTGTTTTTT

clone size: .
D gene: .
V gene: TRBV2
J gene: TRBJ2-3
CDR3 protein: CASRNMGAGDTQYF
CDR3 DNA: TGTGCCAGCAGGAACATGGGAGCCGGGGATACGCAGTATTTT

clone size: .
D gene: .
V gene: TRBV28
J gene: TRBJ1-5
CDR3 protein: CASSLYGGYGGNQPQHF
CDR3 DNA: TGTGCCAGCAGTTTATATGGGGGGTATGGTGGCAATCAGCCCCAGCATTTT

clone size: .
D gene: TRBD1
V gene: TRBV5-6
J gene: TRBJ1-4
CDR3 protein: CASSTGAEKLFF
CDR3 DNA: TGTGCCAGCAGCACAGGGGCAGAAAAACTGTTTTTT

clone size: .
D gene: TRBD2
V gene: TRBV6-4
J gene: TRBJ2-3
CDR3 protein: CASSDSGGAGDTQYF
CDR3 DNA: TGTGCCAGCAGTGACAGCGGGGGGGCGGGCGATACGCAGTATTTT

clone size: .
D gene: TRBD1
V gene: TRBV6-2/TRBV6-3
J gene: TRBJ2-7
CDR3 protein: CASSSPSQGAQHEQYF
CDR3 DNA: TGTGCCAGCAGTTCTCCGTCTCAGGGGGCTCAACACGAGCAGTACTTC

clone size: .
D gene: .
V gene: TRBV7-9
J gene: TRBJ1-1
CDR3 protein: CASSSLGQRMNTEAFF
CDR3 DNA: TGTGCCAGCAGCTCCCTGGGGCAGCGAATGAACACTGAAGCTTTCTTT

clone size: .
D gene: .
V gene: TRBV5-1
J gene: TRBJ1-5
CDR3 protein: CASSPERFGQPQHF
CDR3 DNA: TGCGCCAGCAGCCCGGAGCGATTTGGACAGCCCCAGCATTTT

clone size: .
D gene: .
V gene: TRBV29-1
J gene: TRBJ2-3
CDR3 protein: CSVESPQAGPDTQYF
CDR3 DNA: TGCAGCGTTGAAAGCCCCCAGGCGGGACCAGATACGCAGTATTTT

clone size: .
D gene: TRBD2
V gene: TRBV4-1
J gene: TRBJ2-1
CDR3 protein: CASSHPVSGRGGEQFF
CDR3 DNA: TGCGCCAGCAGCCATCCGGTTAGCGGGAGGGGTGGTGAGCAGTTCTTC

clone size: .
D gene: .
V gene: TRBV4-3
J gene: TRBJ1-2
CDR3 protein: CASSQDRGRDYGYTF
CDR3 DNA: TGCGCCAGCAGCCAAGATAGGGGCAGGGACTATGGCTACACCTTC

clone size: .
D gene: .
V gene: TRBV9
J gene: TRBJ1-2
CDR3 protein: CASRGPDYGYTF
CDR3 DNA: TGTGCCAGCAGGGGGCCTGACTATGGCTACACCTTC

clone size: few
D gene: TRBD2
V gene: TRBV5-4
J gene: TRBJ2-3
CDR3 protein: CASSLSGGSTDTQYF
CDR3 DNA: TGTGCCAGCAGCCTGAGCGGGGGAAGCACAGATACGCAGTATTTT

clone size: .
D gene: .
V gene: TRBV7-9
J gene: TRBJ2-1
CDR3 protein: CASSLVPNEQFF
CDR3 DNA: TGTGCCAGCAGCTTAGTTCCTAATGAGCAGTTCTTC

clone size: once
D gene: .
V gene: TRBV19
J gene: TRBJ2-7
CDR3 protein: CASSIQAGPYEQYF
CDR3 DNA: TGTGCCAGTAGTATTCAGGCGGGGCCCTACGAGCAGTACTTC

clone size: .
D gene: TRBD1
V gene: TRBV5-6
J gene: TRBJ1-6
CDR3 protein: CASGHVRTGGIGPLHF
CDR3 DNA: TGTGCCAGCGGACACGTAAGGACAGGGGGCATCGGACCCCTCCACTTT

clone size: .
D gene: .
V gene: TRBV18
J gene: TRBJ2-5
CDR3 protein: CASSRDLEETQYF
CDR3 DNA: TGTGCCAGCTCACGAGACTTAGAAGAGACCCAGTACTTC

clone size: .
D gene: TRBD1
V gene: TRBV19
J gene: TRBJ2-7
CDR3 protein: CASSMRDRDSEQYF
CDR3 DNA: TGTGCCAGTAGTATGCGGGACAGGGACTCCGAGCAGTACTTC

clone size: .
D gene: TRBD2
V gene: TRBV4-1
J gene: TRBJ2-1
CDR3 protein: CASSQDAGRGNEQFF
CDR3 DNA: TGCGCCAGCAGCCAAGATGCCGGGAGGGGGAATGAGCAGTTCTTC

clone size: .
D gene: TRBD1
V gene: TRBV2
J gene: TRBJ1-2
CDR3 protein: CASVSGTAYRYTF
CDR3 DNA: TGTGCCAGCGTATCTGGGACAGCCTATCGCTACACCTTC

clone size: .
D gene: .
V gene: TRBV28
J gene: TRBJ2-7
CDR3 protein: CASSYRYEQYF
CDR3 DNA: TGTGCCAGCAGCTACAGATACGAGCAGTACTTC

clone size: .
D gene: TRBD1
V gene: TRBV13
J gene: TRBJ1-2
CDR3 protein: CASRISLDGQGIGYTF
CDR3 DNA: TGTGCCAGCAGAATATCCCTTGACGGACAGGGGATAGGCTACACCTTC

clone size: .
D gene: TRBD2
V gene: TRBV27
J gene: TRBJ2-1
CDR3 protein: CASSFNVGGDEQFF
CDR3 DNA: TGTGCCAGCAGTTTTAACGTGGGAGGGGATGAGCAGTTCTTC

clone size: .
D gene: .
V gene: TRBV5-6
J gene: TRBJ1-3
CDR3 protein: CASSPGSGTIYF
CDR3 DNA: TGTGCCAGCAGCCCTGGGAGCGGCACCATATATTTT

clone size: .
D gene: .
V gene: TRBV10-1
J gene: TRBJ1-2
CDR3 protein: CASSETGIDGYTF
CDR3 DNA: TGCGCCAGCAGTGAGACGGGGATAGATGGCTACACCTTC

clone size: .
D gene: .
V gene: TRBV5-6
J gene: TRBJ2-3
CDR3 protein: CASGEGADTQYF
CDR3 DNA: TGTGCCAGCGGGGAAGGGGCCGATACGCAGTATTTT

clone size: .
D gene: .
V gene: TRBV25-1
J gene: TRBJ1-2
CDR3 protein: CASSEEFYGYTF
CDR3 DNA: TGTGCCAGCAGTGAGGAGTTCTATGGCTACACCTTC

clone size: .
D gene: .
V gene: TRBV6-5
J gene: TRBJ2-1
CDR3 protein: CASSYELASDEQFF
CDR3 DNA: TGTGCCAGCAGTTACGAGCTAGCGAGCGATGAGCAGTTCTTC

clone size: .
D gene: .
V gene: TRBV7-2
J gene: TRBJ2-3
CDR3 protein: CASSCGAPGSTDTQYF
CDR3 DNA: TGTGCCAGCAGCTGCGGGGCCCCCGGCAGCACAGATACGCAGTATTTT

clone size: .
D gene: TRBD2
V gene: TRBV7-9
J gene: TRBJ2-2
CDR3 protein: CASSLVRTSDPHTGELFF
CDR3 DNA: TGTGCCAGCAGCTTAGTGAGGACTAGCGACCCGCACACCGGGGAGCTGTTTTTT